This TCR beta chain was sequenced in a study of neurological immune-mediated disorders. V was pared by 6 bases and J by 4 bases, with 9 bases between. CDR3 length: 13 amino acids. One entry per CDR3 protein, called by TCRdb with MiXCR from the 5' RACE reads. The sample consists of tens of thousands of distinct CDR3 sequences, about 3% of them appearing once. Sequenced material: PBMCs. The V and J genes are TRBV12-3 or TRBV12-4 and TRBJ2-2, with unresolved D. This TCR was sampled from a man aged 35-49 years with multiple sclerosis. This CDR3 reads CASSMIATGELFF. The CDR3, as DNA: TGTGCCAGCAGCATGATTGCCACCGGGGAGCTGTTTTTT.